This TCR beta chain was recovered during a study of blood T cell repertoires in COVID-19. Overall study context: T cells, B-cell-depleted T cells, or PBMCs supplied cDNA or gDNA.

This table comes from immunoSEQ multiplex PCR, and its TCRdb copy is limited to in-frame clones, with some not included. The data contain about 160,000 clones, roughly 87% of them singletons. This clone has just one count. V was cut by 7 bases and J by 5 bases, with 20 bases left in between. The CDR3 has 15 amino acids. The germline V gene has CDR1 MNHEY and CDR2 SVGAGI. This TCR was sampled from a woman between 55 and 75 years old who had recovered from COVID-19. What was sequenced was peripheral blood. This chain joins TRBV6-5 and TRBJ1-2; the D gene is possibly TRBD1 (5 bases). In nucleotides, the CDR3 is TGTGCCAGCAAAAAATCAGGGCCGCGTCAGTATGGCTACACCTTC. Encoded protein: CASKKSGPRQYGYTF.